This TCR beta chain came from a study of T-cell memory formation after mild COVID-19. Study summary: The TCR clusters were mostly specific to one donor.

The TCR alpha and TCR beta cDNA libraries, bearing sample barcodes and UMIs, were generated by 5'RACE using constant-segment primers. TCRdb fed the 5' RACE reads into MiXCR, producing one record per CDR3 protein. This sample has tens of thousands of distinct CDR3 sequences, with approximately 13% found just once. Regarding the study as a whole: A subset of responding clones appeared in pre-infection memory, suggesting cross-reactive memory joined. Contracting CD4+ clones sat mainly in CM and EM; CD8+ in EMRA.

Points on this clonotype: What it recognizes is unknown.

The sequenced sample consisted of PBMCs or a T cell subset sorted from them (not recorded which). This TCR came from an adult woman who had mild COVID-19 (a few samples of this study predate the infection). Cell type and time point are not known.

The CDR3 sequence is CASSFRTSGTEQYF. The CDR3 bases are TGCGCCAGCAGCTTCAGGACTAGCGGCACGGAGCAGTACTTC. The J gene is TRBJ2-7, the V gene TRBV5-1; TRBD2 aligns across 10 bases. CDR1 is SGHRS and CDR2 is YFSETQ in the germline V gene. V lost 2 bases to trimming and J lost 7 bases; unmatched junction nucleotides: 6. The CDR3 length is 14 residues.